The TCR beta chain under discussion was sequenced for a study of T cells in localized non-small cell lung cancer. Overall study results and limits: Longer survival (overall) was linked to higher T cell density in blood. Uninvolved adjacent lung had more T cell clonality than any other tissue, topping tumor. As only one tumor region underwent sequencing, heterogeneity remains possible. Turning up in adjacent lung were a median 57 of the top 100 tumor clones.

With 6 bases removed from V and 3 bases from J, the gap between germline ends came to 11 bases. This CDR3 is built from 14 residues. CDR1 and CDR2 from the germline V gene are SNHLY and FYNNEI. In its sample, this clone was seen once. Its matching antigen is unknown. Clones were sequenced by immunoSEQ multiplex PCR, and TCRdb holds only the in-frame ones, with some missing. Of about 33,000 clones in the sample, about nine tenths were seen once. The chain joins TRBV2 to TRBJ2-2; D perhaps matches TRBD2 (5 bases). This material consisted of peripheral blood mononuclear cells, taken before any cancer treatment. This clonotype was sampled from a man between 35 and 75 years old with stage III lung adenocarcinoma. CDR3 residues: CASRADGDTGELFF. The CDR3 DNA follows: TGTGCCAGCAGAGCGGACGGGGACACCGGGGAGCTGTTTTTT.